Presented here are 27 T cell receptor beta chains from one specimen sequenced in a study of CXCR3-negative and CXCR3-positive naive CD8 T cells. Whole-study findings and limits: TRB CDR3 hydrophobicity was greater in CXCR3-positive naive cells than in CXCR3-negative naive cells.

These receptors lack a known antigen. Through 5' RACE with UMI labels, the TRB cDNA libraries were prepared. TCRdb re-called the 5' RACE reads, yielding one record per CDR3 amino acid sequence without DNA. Recorded for this sample: around 61,000 distinct CDR3 sequences. The sample comprised naive CXCR3+ CD8+ T cells from blood. Subset in this sample: CD45RO-CCR7+CD27+CD95- naive CD8+ T cells expressing CXCR3 (TNR3+). Every receptor here comes from a human donor in good health. Some clones in this sample may be carry-over from other donors' samples.

The rearrangement links TRBV20-1 to TRBJ1-6. There are 16 residues in the CDR3. Germline V gives CDR1 DFQATT, CDR2 SNEGSKA (reference sequence). CDR3 loop: CSARGDTVITNSPLHF.

The rearrangement uses TRBV20-1 and TRBJ2-1; checking the TCRdb D call of TRBD2 is not possible without DNA. The CDR3 has 14 residues. Per germline, CDR1 DFQATT and CDR2 SNEGSKA (reference sequence). The chain's CDR3 is CSASRQGRDNEQFF.

CDR3 in amino acids: CASSPTGLAGSYNEQFF. J is TRBJ2-1 and V is TRBV7-3; TCRdb proposes TRBD2, but this gene call is untestable without DNA. The germline CDR1 and CDR2 sequences are SGHTA and FQGTGA. The CDR3 is made up of 17 amino acids.

The chain uses TRBV20-1 and TRBJ2-1; TCRdb's D call, TRBD2, is unchecked because there is no DNA. Germline assignment: CDR1 DFQATT and CDR2 SNEGSKA (reference sequence). The CDR3 has 19 residues. Here the CDR3 reads CSAVGTSDTIRTLYNEQFF.

V is TRBV2 and J is TRBJ2-3; TCRdb designates TRBD2, a call that cannot be tested without DNA. The CDR3 totals 14 residues. CDR1 is SNHLY and CDR2 is FYNNEI in the germline V gene. The CDR3 sequence: CAIPLAGYADTQYF.

This chain connects TRBV6-6 to TRBJ2-6; TCRdb reports TRBD2, a call that lacks DNA to check it against. The CDR3 is 15 amino acids. Germline V CDR1 and CDR2: MNHNY, SVGAGI (reference sequence). The CDR3 here is CASSFEGSGANVLTF.

The V and J genes are TRBV13 and TRBJ1-2; there is no DNA to check the TCRdb D call of TRBD1. Germline CDR1 reads PRHDT; CDR2 reads FYEKMQ (reference sequence). CDR3 size: 14 residues. The CDR3 region is CASSPGTGIEGYTF.

The genes are TRBV28 and TRBJ2-7; TCRdb selects TRBD1, and the lack of DNA leaves this call unchecked. The CDR3 has 13 residues. Per the germline V gene, CDR1 is MDHEN and CDR2 is SYDVKM. CDR3 sequence reads: CASSFDRGYEQYF.

This sequence joins TRBV9 and TRBJ2-7; TCRdb's D call of TRBD1 is untestable without DNA. Germline V gene lookup returns CDR1 SGDLS and CDR2 YYNGEE. This CDR3 is built from 14 residues. The CDR3 sequence: CASSVGTGAYEQYF.

The chain has TRBV9 and TRBJ2-2. The CDR3 length is 12 residues. Germline values: CDR1 SGDLS, CDR2 YYNGEE. Here the CDR3 reads CASSPKPGELFF.

The chain joins TRBV9 to TRBJ2-1; there is no DNA to check the TCRdb D call of TRBD2. The CDR3 is 15 residues long. Per germline, CDR1 SGDLS and CDR2 YYNGEE. CDR3 amino acids: CASSVVGSGGNEQFF.

CDR3 residues: CSVERGPSYEQYF. The chain joins TRBV29-1 to TRBJ2-7; TCRdb picks TRBD1, but there is no DNA to check that call. Germline CDR1 is SQVTM and CDR2 is ANQGSEA. There are 13 residues in the CDR3.

The CDR3 loop is CSARDRGGGYNEQFF. The chain carries TRBV20-1 and TRBJ2-1; checking the TCRdb D call of TRBD2 is not possible without DNA. This CDR3 is built from 15 residues. CDR1 is DFQATT, CDR2 SNEGSKA, per germline (reference sequence).

This rearrangement joins TRBV7-9 to TRBJ2-7; TCRdb picks TRBD2, but there is no DNA to check that call. The CDR3 sequence is 14 residues long. Looked up from germline, CDR1 is SEHNR and CDR2 is FQNEAQ (reference sequence). The CDR3 loop is CASSFPAAPYEQYF.

The V call is TRBV7-9, the J call TRBJ2-7; with no DNA, the TCRdb D assignment of TRBD1 cannot be verified. This CDR3 has 12 amino acids. CDR1 and CDR2 (germline): SEHNR, FQNEAQ (reference sequence). The CDR3 loop reads CASSSPGNEQYF.

The rearrangement joins TRBV7-9 to TRBJ1-4; the D call from TCRdb, TRBD1, cannot be confirmed without DNA. The CDR3 is 16 residues long. From germline, CDR1 is SEHNR and CDR2 FQNEAQ (reference sequence). The CDR3 sequence is CASKRQGLATNEKLFF. The whole variable domain, filled in from reference TRBV7-9 and TRBJ1-4, reads DTGVSQNPRHKITKRGQNVTFRCDPISEHNRLYWYRQTLGQGPEFLTYFQNEAQLEKSRLLSDRFSAERPKGSFSTLEIQRTEQGDSAMYLCASKRQGLATNEKLFFGSGTQLSVL.

The gene calls are TRBV21-1 and TRBJ2-5; TCRdb picks TRBD1, but there is no DNA to check that call. TRBV21-1 is a documented pseudogene. This CDR3 region has 18 residues. The CDR3 sequence: CASSIGPALDRRQETQYF.

This chain links TRBV12-3 or TRBV12-4 with TRBJ2-5. The CDR3 is 15 residues long. The CDR3 loop reads CASSLAYSDQETQYF.

V usage is TRBV6-4 and J usage is TRBJ2-1; as DNA is missing, the TRBD2 call by TCRdb cannot be tested. CDR1 is MRHNA and CDR2 is SNTAGT in the germline V gene. CDR3 length equals 18 residues. CDR3 loop: CASSKTSGGLNSYNEQFF.

The chain joins TRBV7-9 to TRBJ1-6. Germline assignment: CDR1 SEHNR and CDR2 FQNEAQ (reference sequence). This CDR3 region has 16 residues. CDR3 amino acids: CASSPAGPISNSPLHF.

This chain uses TRBV4-1 with TRBJ1-1. Germline-derived CDR1 and CDR2 are MGHRA and YSYEKL. The CDR3 is made up of 11 amino acids. Here the CDR3 reads CASRAGTEAFF.

The rearrangement links TRBV19 to TRBJ1-4. CDR3 length: 13 residues. CDR1 and CDR2 from the germline V gene are LNHDA and SQIVND (reference sequence). This CDR3 reads CASSIGRNEKLFF.

This sequence joins TRBV20-1 and TRBJ2-7; TCRdb calls TRBD1, which cannot be checked without DNA. The germline V gene encodes CDR1 DFQATT and CDR2 SNEGSKA (reference sequence). The CDR3 has 12 residues. CDR3 amino acids: CSAPQGFGEQYF.

The chain links TRBV9 to TRBJ2-2; TCRdb's D call of TRBD1 is untestable without DNA. This CDR3 is 16 amino acids long. CDR1 is SGDLS and CDR2 is YYNGEE in the germline V gene. The CDR3 spells CASSDRDRRNTGELFF. Filled out from reference TRBV9 and TRBJ2-2, the complete variable domain reads DSGVTQTPKHLITATGQRVTLRCSPRSGDLSVYWYQQSLDQGLQFLIQYYNGEERAKGNILERFSAQQFPDLHSELNLSSLELGDSALYFCASSDRDRRNTGELFFGEGSRLTVL.

The chain is built from TRBV27 and TRBJ1-5; TCRdb picks TRBD1, but there is no DNA to check that call. The germline V gene has CDR1 MNHEY and CDR2 SMNVEV (reference sequence). The CDR3 totals 13 residues. CDR3 in amino acids: CASKGQGNQPQHF.

The V gene is TRBV9, the J gene TRBJ1-6. The CDR3 consists of 16 residues. CDR1 is SGDLS and CDR2 is YYNGEE in the germline V gene. CDR3 loop: CASSAEAGYYNSPLHF.

This rearrangement joins TRBV27 to TRBJ1-1; lacking DNA, the TRBD1 call made by TCRdb goes unchecked. The CDR3 runs 15 residues. The germline V gene encodes CDR1 MNHEY and CDR2 SMNVEV (reference sequence). CDR3 amino acids: CASGFPGRFNTEAFF.